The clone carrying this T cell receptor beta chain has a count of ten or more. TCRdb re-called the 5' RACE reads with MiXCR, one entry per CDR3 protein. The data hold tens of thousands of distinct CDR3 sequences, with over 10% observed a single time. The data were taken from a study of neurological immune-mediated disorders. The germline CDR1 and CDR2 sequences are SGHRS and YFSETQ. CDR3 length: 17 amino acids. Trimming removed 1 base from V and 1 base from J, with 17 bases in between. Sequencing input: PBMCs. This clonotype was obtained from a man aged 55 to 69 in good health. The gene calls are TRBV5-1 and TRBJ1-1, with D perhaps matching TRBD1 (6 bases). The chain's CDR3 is CASSLQRGIGPNTEAFF. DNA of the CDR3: TGCGCCAGCAGCTTGCAGAGGGGGATCGGGCCGAACACTGAAGCTTTCTTT.